This T cell receptor beta chain was obtained from a study of CD8 T cells in Susac syndrome. With random hexamers, 0.5 to 1 ug RNA was reverse transcribed. One entry per CDR3 protein, called by TCRdb with MiXCR from the immunoSEQ multiplex PCR reads. The sample lists hundreds of thousands of distinct CDR3 sequences, approximately 92% occurring once. Input material: CD4+ T cells from PBMCs. The TCR was taken from a human donor with multiple sclerosis.

CDR3 sequence (DNA): TGCAGTGCAACCTTATCCACAGATACGCAGTATTTT. This gives the protein CSATLSTDTQYF. The rearrangement uses TRBV20-1 and TRBJ2-3; no clear D gene. This CDR3 is built from 12 residues. The germline V gene encodes CDR1 DFQATT and CDR2 SNEGSKA (reference sequence). Trimming cost V 6 bases and J 2 bases, with 9 bases left between them.